The present T cell receptor beta chain was sequenced within a study of CD8 T cells in acute hepatitis C reinfection. As to time point: naive CD8 control sorted from an acute-time-point sample. Method: immunoSEQ multiplex PCR; TCRdb's copy keeps in-frame clones and lacks some. Among fewer than 40,000 clones listed, roughly 88% were seen once. The V segment lost 1 base and the J segment 8 bases; nucleotides outside the gene matches: 12. Germline V lookup: CDR1 SGHDT, CDR2 YYEEEE. CDR3 length equals 17 residues. The TCR comes from a woman aged 18-29 years who spontaneously cleared hepatitis C infection. The genes are TRBV5-6 and TRBJ2-1; 10 nucleotides align to TRBD1. The sample was naive CD8+ T cells from PBMCs. The CDR3, as DNA: TGTGCCAGCAGCTTGCCCTGGACAGGGGGTATGAGGCATGAGCAGTTCTTC. It is translated as CASSLPWTGGMRHEQFF. Variable domain in full (rest from reference TRBV5-6 and TRBJ2-1): DAGVTQSPTHLIKTRGQQVTLRCSPKSGHDTVSWYQQALGQGPQFIFQYYEEEERQRGNFPDRFSGHQFPNYSSELNVNALLLGDSALYLCASSLPWTGGMRHEQFFGPGTRLTVL.